The next 8 T cell receptor beta chains were all read from a single sample in a study of blood T cell repertoires in COVID-19. Here immunoSEQ multiplex PCR was the method, and the copy in TCRdb shows in-frame clones only, minus some. The sample yields over 90,000 clones, nearly 90% seen once. The sample consisted of peripheral blood. Receptors were obtained from a man aged 50 to 60 with active COVID-19.

The chain joins TRBV6-5 to TRBJ2-7, with D possibly TRBD2 on 6 matching bases. The germline V gene encodes CDR1 MNHEY and CDR2 SVGAGI. Trimming removed 7 bases from V and 2 bases from J, with 15 bases in between. The CDR3 has 14 amino acids. The CDR3 DNA follows: TGTGCCAGCATGAGGGACTGGATGGCCTACGAGCAGTACTTC. Amino acid sequence: CASMRDWMAYEQYF.

This sequence joins TRBV4-3 and TRBJ1-6; tentative D call: TRBD1 (5 bases). The germline V gene encodes CDR1 LGHNA and CDR2 YSLEER. The ends were cut back, 4 bases at V and 8 bases at J, with 15 bases in the middle. This CDR3 comprises 15 residues. CDR3 nucleotide sequence: TGCGCCAGCAGCCCCTTCCGGCAGGGTTATTCACCCCTCCACTTT. Encoded protein: CASSPFRQGYSPLHF.

The CDR3 DNA follows: TGTGCCAGCAGTTTAAGGGGGGGCTATGGCTACACCTTC. It specifies CASSLRGGYGYTF. The chain links TRBV12-3 or TRBV12-4 to TRBJ1-2, with a tentative D call TRBD1 (6 bases). The CDR3 consists of 13 residues. The V and J ends lost 2 bases and 4 bases respectively, with 8 bases between them.

The chain has TRBV11-2 and TRBJ2-4, with 7 bases matching TRBD1. The CDR3 is made up of 17 amino acids. The V gene end was trimmed by 1 base and the J gene end by 7 bases; junction bases not matched to a gene: 13. Looked up from germline, CDR1 is SGHAT and CDR2 is FQNNGV. The CDR3 bases are TGTGCCAGCAGCTTAGGGCAGGGGGATTCTCGTGATAACATTCAGTACTTC. Protein: CASSLGQGDSRDNIQYF.

The chain couples TRBV4-3 to TRBJ1-2; D remains unclear. Germline V lookup: CDR1 LGHNA, CDR2 YSLEER. CDR3 length equals 14 residues. The V end was cut by 1 base, the J end by 2 bases, with 8 bases between. The CDR3 here is CASSQGGGNYGYTF. The CDR3 region has the DNA TGCGCCAGCAGCCAAGGAGGCGGGAACTATGGCTACACCTTC.

The chain uses TRBV5-6 and TRBJ2-5; D possibly corresponds to TRBD2 (6 bases). This CDR3 contains 14 residues. CDR1 and CDR2 (germline): SGHDT, YYEEEE. Trimming left V 7 bases short and J 2 bases short, with 15 bases between. As DNA, the CDR3 is TGTGCCAGCTCATCCGGGACTCCGCAAGAGACCCAGTACTTC. Translation gives CASSSGTPQETQYF.

The rearrangement links TRBV11-3 to TRBJ2-7, with a weak D call TRBD2 (7 bases). Trimming stripped 2 bases from V and 5 bases from J, with 13 bases between. Germline-derived CDR1 and CDR2 are SGHNT and YENEEA. CDR3 length: 14 amino acids. The CDR3 DNA is TGTGCCAGCAGCTTACGGGGGGACAACCACGAGCAGTACTTC. Protein product: CASSLRGDNHEQYF. Combining the CDR3 with reference TRBV11-3 and TRBJ2-7 gives the whole variable domain EAGVVQSPRYKIIEKKQPVAFWCNPISGHNTLYWYLQNLGQGPELLIRYENEEAVDDSQLPKDRFSAERLKGVDSTLKIQPAELGDSAVYLCASSLRGDNHEQYFGPGTRLTVT.

The gene calls are TRBV6-5 and TRBJ1-1, with 7 bases that match TRBD1. This CDR3 has 15 amino acids. Germline trimming cut 2 bases from V and 3 bases from J; bases unmatched to any gene: 6. Germline CDR1 is MNHEY and CDR2 is SVGAGI. The CDR3 nucleotides read TGTGCCAGCAGTTACCGAAGGGGGCGAGACACTGAAGCTTTCTTT. This sequence encodes CASSYRRGRDTEAFF.